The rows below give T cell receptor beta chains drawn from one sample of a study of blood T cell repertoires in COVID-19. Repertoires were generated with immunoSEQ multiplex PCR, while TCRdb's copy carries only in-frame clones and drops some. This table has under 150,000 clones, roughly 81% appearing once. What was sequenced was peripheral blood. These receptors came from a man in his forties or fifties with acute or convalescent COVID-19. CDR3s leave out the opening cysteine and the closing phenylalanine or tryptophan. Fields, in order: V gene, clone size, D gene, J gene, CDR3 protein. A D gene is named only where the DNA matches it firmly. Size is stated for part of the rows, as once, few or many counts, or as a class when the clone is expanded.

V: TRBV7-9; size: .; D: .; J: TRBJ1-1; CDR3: ASRLNSGDTEAF
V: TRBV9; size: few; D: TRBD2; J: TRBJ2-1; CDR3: ASSVGLAGYNEQF
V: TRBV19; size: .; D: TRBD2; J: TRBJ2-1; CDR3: ASSQPGLAGGEQF
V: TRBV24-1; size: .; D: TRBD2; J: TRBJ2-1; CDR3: ATSETIAGVSYNEQF
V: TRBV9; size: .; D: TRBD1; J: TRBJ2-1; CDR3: ASSGTGGYEQF
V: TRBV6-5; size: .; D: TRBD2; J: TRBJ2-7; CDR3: ASSYSAGVAYEQY
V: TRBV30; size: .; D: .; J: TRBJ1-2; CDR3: ATGGGYT
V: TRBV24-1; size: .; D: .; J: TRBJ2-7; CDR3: ATSDGEGQY
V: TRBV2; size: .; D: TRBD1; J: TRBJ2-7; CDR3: ASNRDRGYEQY
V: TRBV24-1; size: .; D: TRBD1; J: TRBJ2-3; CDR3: ATKTGAEDTQY
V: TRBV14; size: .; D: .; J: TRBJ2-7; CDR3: ASSLQSVQY